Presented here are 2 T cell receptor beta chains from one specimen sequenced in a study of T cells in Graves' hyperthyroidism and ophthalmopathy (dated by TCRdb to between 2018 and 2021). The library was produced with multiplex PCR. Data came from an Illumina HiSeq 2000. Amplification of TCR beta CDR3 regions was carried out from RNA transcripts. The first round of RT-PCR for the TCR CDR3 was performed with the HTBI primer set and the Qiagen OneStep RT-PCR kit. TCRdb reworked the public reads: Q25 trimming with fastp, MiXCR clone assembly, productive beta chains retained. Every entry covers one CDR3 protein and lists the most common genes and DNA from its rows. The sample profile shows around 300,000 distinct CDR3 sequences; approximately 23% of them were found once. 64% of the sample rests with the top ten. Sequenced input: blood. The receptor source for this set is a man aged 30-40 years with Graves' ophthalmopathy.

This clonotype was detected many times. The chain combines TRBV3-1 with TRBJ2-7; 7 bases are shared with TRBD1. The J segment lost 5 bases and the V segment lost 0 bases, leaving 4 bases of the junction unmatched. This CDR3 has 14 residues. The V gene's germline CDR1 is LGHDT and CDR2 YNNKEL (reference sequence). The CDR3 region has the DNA TGTGCCAGCAGCCAAGAATACAGGGGCAACGAGCAGTACTTC. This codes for CASSQEYRGNEQYF.

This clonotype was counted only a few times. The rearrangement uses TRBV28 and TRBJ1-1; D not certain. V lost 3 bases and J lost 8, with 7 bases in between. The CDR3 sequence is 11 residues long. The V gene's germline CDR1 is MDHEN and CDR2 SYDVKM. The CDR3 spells CASSFIREAFF. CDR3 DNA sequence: TGTGCCAGCAGTTTTATCCGCGAAGCTTTCTTT.